The 28 T cell receptor beta chains below were found in one sample sequenced in a study of graft-versus-host responses after intestinal transplantation. Method: immunoSEQ multiplex PCR; TCRdb's copy keeps in-frame clones and lacks some. Here the sample spans about 88,000 clones, almost 90% being singletons. The antigens of these receptors remain unknown. This material consisted of unstimulated CD4+ T cells sorted from spleen or lymph node cells, taken before intestinal transplant. These receptors originate from a human donor who received an intestinal transplant.

The V gene is TRBV5-5, the J gene TRBJ2-7, with 7 bases that match TRBD1. Unmatched junction bases numbered 17, after V lost 7 bases and J lost 7 bases. Germline loops: CDR1 SGHKS, CDR2 YYEKEE (reference sequence). This CDR3 has 15 residues. CDR3 sequence: CASGPTPDRSGEQYF. In DNA form, the CDR3 reads TGTGCCAGCGGTCCGACTCCGGACAGGTCGGGAGAGCAGTACTTC.

On this clone itself: Compared with germline, one end of the junction differs, possibly owing to a read error. Different DNA sequences within this sample yield the same CDR3. V usage is TRBV10-3 and J usage is TRBJ1-6, with D maybe TRBD1 (5 bases). The CDR3 totals 14 residues. Germline loops: CDR1 ENHRY, CDR2 SYGVKD. CDR3 region: CAISLGRVDSPLHF. The CDR3 nucleotides read TGTGCCATCAGTCTCGGCAGGGTAGATTCACCTCTCCACTTT.

The chain is built from TRBV13 and TRBJ1-5; no clear D. With 5 bases removed from V and 4 bases from J, the gap between germline ends came to 15 bases. CDR1 and CDR2 (germline): PRHDT, FYEKMQ (reference sequence). The CDR3 consists of 15 residues. This CDR3 is CASSAPSGANQPQHF. As DNA, the CDR3 is TGTGCCAGCAGCGCACCCTCGGGAGCGAATCAGCCCCAGCATTTT.

The chain links TRBV6-5 to TRBJ2-7; 8 bases are a match to TRBD1. Germline CDR1 is MNHEY and CDR2 is SVGAGI. The CDR3 is 13 residues long. Germline trimming cut 6 bases from V and 4 bases from J; bases unmatched to any gene: 5. The CDR3 DNA reads TGTGCCAGCAGCTCAGACAGGGGTTACGAGCAGTACTTC. It specifies CASSSDRGYEQYF.

The chain has TRBV6-1 and TRBJ2-1, with TRBD2 as a possible D gene (6 bases). V lost 5 bases to trimming and J lost 9 bases, with 14 bases between them. The CDR3 loop spans 13 amino acids. Germline V gene data show CDR1 as MNHNS and CDR2 as SASEGT. The CDR3: CASSPGLRGEQFF. CDR3 sequence (DNA): TGTGCCAGCAGTCCGGGACTCCGGGGTGAGCAGTTCTTC.

This chain links TRBV6-1 with TRBJ2-4; TRBD1 matches 7 bases. Germline loops: CDR1 MNHNS, CDR2 SASEGT. V lost 4 bases and J lost 3; bases outside the gene matches: 0. CDR3 size: 13 residues. The CDR3 region is CASSAGGKNIQYF. CDR3 DNA: TGTGCCAGCAGTGCAGGGGGCAAAAACATTCAGTACTTC.

This clone was observed a handful of times. The rearrangement links TRBV5-6 to TRBJ2-7; TRBD1 matches 9 bases. J was trimmed by 2 bases and V by 4 bases; bases with no gene match: 10. The CDR3 has 16 residues. CDR1 and CDR2 from the germline V gene are SGHDT and YYEEEE. The chain's CDR3 is CASSLEPGQGTYEQYF. In nucleotides, the CDR3 is TGTGCCAGCAGCCTGGAACCGGGACAGGGAACCTACGAGCAGTACTTC.

This clone occurred once. The chain links TRBV2 to TRBJ1-3; D gene unclear. V shed 10 bases and J shed 1 base, with 17 bases lying between them. Germline V gene lookup returns CDR1 SNHLY and CDR2 FYNNEI. This CDR3 contains 15 residues. For the CDR3, the DNA is TGTGCCATCCTAAAAGCGAAAGGATCTGGAAACACCATATATTTT. This codes for CAILKAKGSGNTIYF.

This clone is a singleton in its sample. The chain combines TRBV29-1 with TRBJ1-6; the D gene is possibly TRBD1 (6 bases). This CDR3 comprises 13 residues. The germline V gene encodes CDR1 SQVTM and CDR2 ANQGSEA. V gave up 7 bases and J gave up 6 bases, with 13 bases separating them. The CDR3 coding sequence is TGCAGCGCCCAACAGGGATTTAATTCACCCCTCCACTTT. As protein: CSAQQGFNSPLHF.

On this clone: Other DNA variants within this sample encode the same CDR3. The V gene is TRBV18, the J gene TRBJ1-1, with a tentative D call TRBD1 (5 bases). The V gene's germline CDR1 is KGHSH and CDR2 LQKENI. V was trimmed by 3 bases and J by 5 bases, leaving 10 bases between them. This CDR3 comprises 13 residues. The CDR3 loop is CASSPGRGTEAFF. The CDR3 nucleotides read TGTGCCAGCTCACCGGGACGGGGGACTGAAGCTTTCTTT.

The chain employs TRBV4-1 and TRBJ1-1; TRBD1 matches 7 bases. Germline values: CDR1 MGHRA, CDR2 YSYEKL. This CDR3 spans 16 amino acids. V shed 2 bases, J shed 5 bases, and the junction held 11 bases outside the gene matches. CDR3 coding DNA: TGCGCCAGCAGCCAATCCGAGACAGGGAGGAAGACTGAAGCTTTCTTT. This gives the protein CASSQSETGRKTEAFF.

V usage is TRBV6-5 and J usage is TRBJ1-2; D perhaps matches TRBD1 (6 bases). Trimming took 5 bases from V and 4 from J, leaving 11 bases between them. Germline V gene sequence: CDR1 MNHEY, CDR2 SVGAGI. This CDR3 region has 13 residues. CDR3 nucleotides: TGTGCCAGCAGTAGCGGGACACCCTATGGCTACACCTTC. As protein: CASSSGTPYGYTF.

This CDR3 reads CASTGSGDKNIQYF. The DNA of the CDR3 is TGTGCCAGCACAGGGAGTGGGGACAAAAACATTCAGTACTTC. The rearrangement uses TRBV19 and TRBJ2-4; D is perhaps TRBD1 (6 bases). There are 14 residues in the CDR3. Trimming removed 9 bases at V and 3 bases at J, with 15 bases between. Germline V gene sequence: CDR1 LNHDA, CDR2 SQIVND (reference sequence).

The chain employs TRBV20-1 and TRBJ1-2, with 10 positions matching TRBD1. Per the germline V gene, CDR1 is DFQATT and CDR2 is SNEGSKA (reference sequence). The CDR3 runs 11 residues. Trimming at V came to 2 bases and at J to 12 bases, leaving 3 bases not matched to a gene. CDR3 nucleotide sequence: TGCAGTGCTAGAACCGGGACAGGGGACACCTTC. Amino acid sequence: CSARTGTGDTF.

The chain links TRBV10-2 to TRBJ1-1; 8 nucleotides line up with TRBD1. V was pared by 7 bases and J by 1 base, with 8 bases of the junction left unmatched. The CDR3 is made up of 15 amino acids. Germline loops: CDR1 WSHSY, CDR2 SAAADI. CDR3 DNA: TGCGCCAGCACTACAGGGGGGGGCGGGAACACTGAAGCTTTCTTT. This encodes CASTTGGGGNTEAFF.

The V and J genes are TRBV7-9 and TRBJ1-6, with D possibly TRBD1 on 5 matching bases. This CDR3 has 15 amino acids. Germline V gives CDR1 SEHNR, CDR2 FQNEAQ (reference sequence). The V and J ends lost 3 bases and 8 bases respectively, with 14 bases between them. The DNA of the CDR3 is TGTGCCAGCAGCTTGGTGACCGCGGGGGATTCACCCCTCCACTTT. Translated, it gives CASSLVTAGDSPLHF. Full variable domain (remainder filled in from reference TRBV7-9 and TRBJ1-6): DTGVSQNPRHKITKRGQNVTFRCDPISEHNRLYWYRQTLGQGPEFLTYFQNEAQLEKSRLLSDRFSAERPKGSFSTLEIQRTEQGDSAMYLCASSLVTAGDSPLHFGNGTRLTVT.

The genes are TRBV6-1 and TRBJ2-3; 7 bases line up with TRBD1. This CDR3 has 14 residues. Germline-derived CDR1 and CDR2 are MNHNS and SASEGT. The trim removed 6 bases at V and 3 bases at J, leaving 6 bases unmatched. CDR3 nucleotide sequence: TGTGCCAGCAGATCGGACAGGCATACAGATACGCAGTATTTT. This translates into CASRSDRHTDTQYF.

The J gene is TRBJ2-7, the V gene TRBV5-1; the match to TRBD2 covers 10 bases. V shed 0 bases and J 0 bases; nucleotides not matched to a gene: 3. Germline CDR1 reads SGHRS; CDR2 reads YFSETQ. This CDR3 region has 16 residues. This CDR3 reads CASSLAWTSGSYEQYF. For the CDR3, the DNA is TGCGCCAGCAGCTTGGCCTGGACTAGCGGCTCCTACGAGCAGTACTTC.

The chain joins TRBV5-1 to TRBJ2-5; the match to TRBD1 covers 10 bases. The CDR3 contains 15 residues. Per germline, CDR1 SGHRS and CDR2 YFSETQ. J was trimmed by 3 bases and V by 0 bases; bases with no gene match: 2. In nucleotides, the CDR3 is TGCGCCAGCAGCTTGGGGACAGGGGGGAAAGAGACCCAGTACTTC. It yields the protein CASSLGTGGKETQYF.

The genes are TRBV9 and TRBJ2-3, with D perhaps TRBD2 (7 bases). The V end lost 0 bases, the J end lost 1 base, and 12 bases lay between the germline ends. The CDR3 is 16 amino acids. The germline gives CDR1 SGDLS, CDR2 YYNGEE. The CDR3 reads CASSVVGGQGTDTQYF. The CDR3 nucleotides are TGTGCCAGCAGCGTAGTCGGGGGGCAAGGCACAGATACGCAGTATTTT.

V and J are TRBV10-2 and TRBJ1-5; the D is unclear. V was shortened by 8 bases and J by 0 bases, with 8 bases between the two germline ends. This CDR3 is built from 13 residues. CDR1 WSHSY and CDR2 SAAADI come from the germline V gene. CDR3 nucleotide sequence: TGCGCCAGCGGGTGGGCTAGCAATCAGCCCCAGCATTTT. This translates into CASGWASNQPQHF.

The chain employs TRBV29-1 and TRBJ1-1; 7 nucleotides match TRBD1. V shed 4 bases, J shed 0 bases, and the junction held 8 bases outside the gene matches. The CDR3 runs to 15 residues. Germline loops: CDR1 SQVTM, CDR2 ANQGSEA. The CDR3, as DNA: TGCAGCGTTGCCCCGACAGGGAATATGAACACTGAAGCTTTCTTT. It yields the protein CSVAPTGNMNTEAFF.

The genes are TRBV13 and TRBJ2-2, with D possibly TRBD2 on 6 matching bases. CDR1 PRHDT and CDR2 FYEKMQ come from the germline V gene (reference sequence). The CDR3 is 13 amino acids. V was trimmed by 5 bases and J by 7 bases, leaving 11 bases between them. The CDR3: CASSPRGGGELFF. The CDR3 region has the DNA TGTGCCAGCAGCCCGCGGGGTGGCGGGGAGCTGTTTTTT.

This clone came up a few times. The chain employs TRBV29-1 and TRBJ2-2, with D possibly matching TRBD1 (6 bases). From germline, CDR1 is SQVTM and CDR2 ANQGSEA. The CDR3 is made up of 13 amino acids. V was pared by 2 bases and J by 4 bases, with 8 bases between. CDR3 in amino acids: CSVEPDSTGELFF. CDR3 coding DNA: TGCAGCGTTGAACCGGACAGCACCGGGGAGCTGTTTTTT.

The chain links TRBV10-3 to TRBJ2-5, with TRBD2 identical over 7 bases. V trimming: 5 bases; J trimming: 2 bases; junction bases outside the gene matches: 8. Germline loops: CDR1 ENHRY, CDR2 SYGVKD. The CDR3 sequence is 15 residues long. This CDR3 reads CAISKPSAGQETQYF. CDR3 DNA sequence: TGTGCCATCAGTAAACCCTCAGCGGGGCAAGAGACCCAGTACTTC.

This clone showed up just a few times. This chain links TRBV5-1 with TRBJ1-1, with 8 bases identical to TRBD1. The CDR3 spans 15 residues. Germline V gives CDR1 SGHRS, CDR2 YFSETQ. J gave up 3 bases and V 1 base, and 5 bases lay outside the gene matches. The DNA of the CDR3 is TGCGCCAGCAGCTTGTTTCTGACAGGGGACACTGAAGCTTTCTTT. It yields the protein CASSLFLTGDTEAFF. The variable domain in full, completed from reference TRBV5-1 and TRBJ1-1, reads KAGVTQTPRYLIKTRGQQVTLSCSPISGHRSVSWYQQTPGQGLQFLFEYFSETQRNKGNFPGRFSGRQFSNSRSEMNVSTLELGDSALYLCASSLFLTGDTEAFFGQGTRLTVV.

CDR3 amino acids: CASSFDRGGEQFF. The CDR3 nucleotides read TGTGCCAGCAGCTTCGACAGGGGGGGTGAGCAGTTCTTC. This sequence joins TRBV7-9 and TRBJ2-1, with 9 positions matching TRBD1. CDR3 length: 13 amino acids. The V gene end was trimmed by 3 bases and the J gene end by 9 bases; junction bases not matched to a gene: 3. From germline, CDR1 is SEHNR and CDR2 FQNEAQ (reference sequence).

The chain is built from TRBV6-1 and TRBJ1-4, with a weak D call TRBD1 (5 bases). The germline V and J ends were trimmed by 2 bases and 6 bases, with 13 bases remaining between them. The CDR3 has 15 amino acids. Per germline, CDR1 MNHNS and CDR2 SASEGT. The DNA of the CDR3 is TGTGCCAGCAGTGAAACCCACTCGGGGGATGAAAAACTGTTTTTT. The encoded protein is CASSETHSGDEKLFF.